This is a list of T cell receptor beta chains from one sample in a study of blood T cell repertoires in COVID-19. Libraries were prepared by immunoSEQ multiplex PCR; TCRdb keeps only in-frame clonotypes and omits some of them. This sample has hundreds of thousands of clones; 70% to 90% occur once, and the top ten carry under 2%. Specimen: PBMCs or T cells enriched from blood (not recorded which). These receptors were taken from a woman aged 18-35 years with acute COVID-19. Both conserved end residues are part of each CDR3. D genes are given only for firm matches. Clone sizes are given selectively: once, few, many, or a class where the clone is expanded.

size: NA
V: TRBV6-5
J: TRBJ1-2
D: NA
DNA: TGTGCCAGCAGTTACTCCACGGACAGAGACTACACCTTC
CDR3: CASSYSTDRDYTF

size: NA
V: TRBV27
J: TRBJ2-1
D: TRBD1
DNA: TGTGCCAGCAGTTTATTTATGGGACAGGGAAGCAATGAGCAGTTCTTC
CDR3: CASSLFMGQGSNEQFF

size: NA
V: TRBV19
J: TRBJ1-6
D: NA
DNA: TGTGCCAGTAAGACGGGGCAGGGGAATTCACCCCTCCACTTT
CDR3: CASKTGQGNSPLHF

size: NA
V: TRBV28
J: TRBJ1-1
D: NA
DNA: TGTGCCAGCAGTTTATTGCAGGACACTGAAGCTTTCTTT
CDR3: CASSLLQDTEAFF

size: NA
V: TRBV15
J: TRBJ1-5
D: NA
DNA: TGTGCCACCAGCAGAGAGTCTAATCAGCCCCAGCATTTT
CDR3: CATSRESNQPQHF

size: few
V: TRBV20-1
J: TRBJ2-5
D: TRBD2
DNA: TGCAGTGCTAGTTTGCGGGAGGGGGGGACCCAGTACTTC
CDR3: CSASLREGGTQYF

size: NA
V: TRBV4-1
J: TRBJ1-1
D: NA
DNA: TGCGCCAGCAGCCAAGAACCAGGGGATGCGCCTGAAGCTTTCTTT
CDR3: CASSQEPGDAPEAFF

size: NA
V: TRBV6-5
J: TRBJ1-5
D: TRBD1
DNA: TGTGCCAGCAGTTACTCCCGGGACAGGTATCAGCCCCAGCATTTT
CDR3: CASSYSRDRYQPQHF

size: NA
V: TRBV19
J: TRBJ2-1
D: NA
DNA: TGTGCCAGTAGTCAAACGACAGGATTGGACACGTTCTTC
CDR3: CASSQTTGLDTFF

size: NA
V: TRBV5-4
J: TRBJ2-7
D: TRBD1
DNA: TGTGCCAGCCAAAAGGGACAGGGGTCCTACGAGCAGTACTTC
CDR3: CASQKGQGSYEQYF

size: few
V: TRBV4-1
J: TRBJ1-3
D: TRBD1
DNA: TGCGCCAGCAGCCCGACAGGGGCAGCTGGAAACACCATATATTTT
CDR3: CASSPTGAAGNTIYF

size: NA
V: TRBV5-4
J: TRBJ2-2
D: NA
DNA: TGTGCCAGCAGCCCCCCGACTGCGCCAGGGGAGCTGTTTTTT
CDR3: CASSPPTAPGELFF

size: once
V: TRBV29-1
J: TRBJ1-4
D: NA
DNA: TGCAGCGTCGCGGGGGCAGGTCCTAATGAAAAACTGTTTTTT
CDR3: CSVAGAGPNEKLFF

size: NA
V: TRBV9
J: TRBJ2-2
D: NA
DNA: TGTGCCAGCAGCTCCCAGGGGCTTCTAAACACCGGGGAGCTGTTTTTT
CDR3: CASSSQGLLNTGELFF

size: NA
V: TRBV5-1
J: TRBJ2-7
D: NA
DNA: TGCGCCAGCAGCTTGGCCCCTCAGACAGGGAGGACCTACGAGCAGTACTTC
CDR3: CASSLAPQTGRTYEQYF

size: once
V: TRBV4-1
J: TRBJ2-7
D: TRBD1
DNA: TGCGCCAGCAGCCAACAGACAGGGGAAACCTACGAGCAGTACTTC
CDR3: CASSQQTGETYEQYF

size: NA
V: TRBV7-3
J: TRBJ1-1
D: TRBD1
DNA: TGTGCCAGCAGCTCGGGACAGGGAGAAACTGAAGCTTTCTTT
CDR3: CASSSGQGETEAFF

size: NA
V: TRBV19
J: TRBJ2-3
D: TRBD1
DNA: TGTGCCAGTAGTACGCGGACAGGGGGTACAGATACGCAGTATTTT
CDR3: CASSTRTGGTDTQYF

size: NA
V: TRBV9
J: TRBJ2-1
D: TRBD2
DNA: TGTGCCAGCAGCCCACGGACTAGCGGGAGTAATGAGCAGTTCTTC
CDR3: CASSPRTSGSNEQFF

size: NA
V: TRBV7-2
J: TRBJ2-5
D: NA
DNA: TGTGCCAGCAGCGCGGTTCTAGCGAAAAAGACCCAGTACTTC
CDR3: CASSAVLAKKTQYF

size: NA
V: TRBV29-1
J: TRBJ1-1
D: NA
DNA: TGCAGCGGCGGTGGGGGCAGAATGAACACTGAAGCTTTCTTT
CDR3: CSGGGGRMNTEAFF

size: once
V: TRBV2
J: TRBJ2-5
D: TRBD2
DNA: TGTGCGACTAGCGGGATATGGGAGACCCAGTACTTC
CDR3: CATSGIWETQYF

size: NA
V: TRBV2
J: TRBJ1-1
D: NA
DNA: TGTGCCAGCAGTGATTGGCAGATGAACACTGAAGCTTTCTTT
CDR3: CASSDWQMNTEAFF

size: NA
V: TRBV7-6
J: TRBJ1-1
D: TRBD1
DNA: TGTGCCAGCAGCCTACGGACAGGGCGCGCTTTCTTT
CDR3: CASSLRTGRAFF

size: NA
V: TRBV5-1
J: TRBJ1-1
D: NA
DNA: TGCGCCAGCAGCGACCGGGGGATGAACACTGAAGCTTTCTTT
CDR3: CASSDRGMNTEAFF

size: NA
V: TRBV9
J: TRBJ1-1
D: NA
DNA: TGTGCCAGCAGTACGGCCTGGGAGGGAAGGACTGAAGCTTTCTTT
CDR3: CASSTAWEGRTEAFF

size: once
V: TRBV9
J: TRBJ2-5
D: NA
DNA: TGTGCCAGCAGCGTAGGTTCCGTAGCCCCCGAGACCCAGTACTTC
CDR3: CASSVGSVAPETQYF

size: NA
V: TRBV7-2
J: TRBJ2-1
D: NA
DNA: TGTGCCAGCAGCTCATGGGGGGATTATTACAATGAGCAGTTCTTC
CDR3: CASSSWGDYYNEQFF

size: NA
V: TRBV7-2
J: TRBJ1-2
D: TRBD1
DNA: TGTGCCAGCAGCTTAGGTGCGACAGGGAACTATGGCTACACCTTC
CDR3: CASSLGATGNYGYTF

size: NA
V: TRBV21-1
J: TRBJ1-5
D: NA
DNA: TGTGCCAGCAGCAAGAGGCCCGGGACAGAAACATATAGCAATCAGCCCCAGCATTTT
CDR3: CASSKRPGTETYSNQPQHF

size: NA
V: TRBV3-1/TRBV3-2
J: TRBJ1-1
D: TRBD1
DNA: TGTGCCAGCAGGTACAGGGGGAACACTGAAGCTTTCTTT
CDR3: CASRYRGNTEAFF

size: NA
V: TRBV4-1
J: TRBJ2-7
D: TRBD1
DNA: TGCGCCAGCAGCCAACCGGGACAGGGTAACTACGAGCAGTACTTC
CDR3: CASSQPGQGNYEQYF

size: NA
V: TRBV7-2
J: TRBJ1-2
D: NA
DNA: TGTGCCAGCAGCTTAGCGCGAGAGGGTTTTGGTGGCTACACCTTC
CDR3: CASSLAREGFGGYTF

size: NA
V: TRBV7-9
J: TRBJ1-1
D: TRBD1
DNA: TGTGCCAGCAGCACTCGGGACAGCATGAACACTGAAGCTTTCTTT
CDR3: CASSTRDSMNTEAFF